This passage covers 31 T cell receptor beta chains from one sample sequenced in a study of T cell repertoires in cytomegalovirus infection. No cognate antigen is known for these TCRs. TCRdb recomputed calls from the reads with MiXCR, one row per CDR3 protein. The table includes roughly 920,000 distinct CDR3 sequences, around a third detected once. The sample in question was cultured CD8+ T cells from PBMCs, obtained from culture after CMV antigen stimulation. The source of these receptors is a human donor in good health (CMV status not recorded). Some clones in this sample may be carry-over from other donors' samples.

This clonotype occurred a few times. A clone one base away is much larger, so this may be a read error. This chain connects TRBV11-3 to TRBJ2-1; 12 positions agree with TRBD2. Germline CDR1 and CDR2: SGHNT and YENEEA. V was pared by 4 bases and J by 5 bases, with 3 bases of the junction left unmatched. The CDR3 length is 15 residues. The CDR3 reads CASSSSGGAHNEQFF. CDR3 DNA sequence: TGTGCCAGCAGCTCTAGCGGGGGGGCCCACAATGAGCAGTTCTTC.

This chain uses TRBV12-3 or TRBV12-4 with TRBJ2-5, with D perhaps TRBD1 or TRBD2 (6 bases each). V lost 7 bases and J 5 bases, leaving 14 bases between the germline ends. This CDR3 has 13 amino acids. CDR3 loop: CASTPGGLETQYF. CDR3 nucleotide sequence: TGTGCCAGCACCCCCGGGGGCTTGGAGACCCAGTACTTC.

Concerning this clonotype itself: A far larger clone is one nucleotide away, so this likely arose from a read error. The chain links TRBV6-2 or TRBV6-3 to TRBJ2-1; D is possibly TRBD2 (6 bases). Germline CDR1 is MNHEY and CDR2 is SVGEGT. The CDR3 covers 14 residues. CDR3 in amino acids: CTSSPGTAYNEQFF. DNA for the CDR3: TGTACCAGCAGCCCCGGGACTGCTTACAATGAGCAGTTCTTC.

The chain is built from TRBV5-6 and TRBJ1-5; possibly TRBD1 for D (6 bases). The CDR3 is made up of 19 amino acids. V gave up 5 bases and J gave up 2 bases, with 26 bases separating them. CDR1 SGHDT and CDR2 YYEEEE come from the germline V gene. The chain's CDR3 is CASRSDCLTGSTGNQPQHF. The CDR3 bases are TGTGCCAGCAGGTCGGACTGCCTCACAGGGAGCACCGGCAATCAGCCCCAGCATTTT.

This clonotype was detected a few times. This chain links TRBV19 with TRBJ2-3, with D hard to call. This CDR3 has 15 residues. Germline V lookup: CDR1 LNHDA, CDR2 SQIVND (reference sequence). V lost 3 bases and J 3 bases, leaving 13 bases between the germline ends. The CDR3 loop reads CASSIRSRRTDTQYF. DNA of the CDR3: TGTGCCAGTAGTATCAGGTCGAGGCGTACAGATACGCAGTATTTT. The full variable domain, with the rest looked up from reference TRBV19 and TRBJ2-3, is DGGITQSPKYLFRKEGQNVTLSCEQNLNHDAMYWYRQDPGQGLRLIYYSQIVNDFQKGDIAEGYSVSREKKESFPLTVTSAQKNPTAFYLCASSIRSRRTDTQYFGPGTRLTVL.

A remark on this clonotype: A much larger clone lies a single base off, so this may be a read error. The V gene is TRBV7-9, the J gene TRBJ2-3, with 7 bases identical to TRBD2. With 4 bases clipped from V and 2 bases from J, the junction kept 15 bases outside the gene matches. This CDR3 contains 18 residues. CDR1 is SEHNR, CDR2 FQNEAQ, per germline (reference sequence). CDR3 coding DNA: TGTGCCAGCAGCTACAGGCTTGGGACTAAGCGGGTCACAGATACGCAGTATTTT. This translates into CASSYRLGTKRVTDTQYF.

The chain carries TRBV5-6 and TRBJ2-7; D is possibly TRBD1 or TRBD2 (6 bases each). CDR3 length: 15 amino acids. V lost 0 bases to trimming and J lost 4 bases, with 14 bases between them. Looked up from germline, CDR1 is SGHDT and CDR2 is YYEEEE. CDR3 sequence: CASSLAGAYSYEQYV. CDR3 sequence (DNA): TGTGCCAGCAGCTTGGCGGGGGCGTACTCGTACGAGCAGTACGTC.

This chain connects TRBV11-2 to TRBJ2-7; D not resolved. Trimming shortened V by 0 bases and J by 5 bases, and 11 bases separated the two germline ends. The CDR3 contains 14 residues. Germline CDR1 and CDR2: SGHAT and FQNNGV. The CDR3 DNA is TGTGCCAGCAGCTTAGAGGGCCGCCTGCACGAGCAGTACGTC. This encodes CASSLEGRLHEQYV.

This clonotype was seen repeatedly, ten times or more. The J gene is TRBJ1-6, the V gene TRBV7-8; D is ambiguous. Trimming stripped 4 bases from V and 7 bases from J, with 23 bases between. Germline V gene data show CDR1 as SGHVS and CDR2 as FQNEAQ. This CDR3 region has 18 residues. This CDR3 reads CASSSLGRQERRNSPLHF. The DNA of the CDR3 is TGTGCCAGCAGCTCCCTCGGACGGCAGGAGAGAAGGAATTCACCCCTCCACTTT.

This clonotype was seen more than once but under ten times. V gene TRBV4-3 combines with J gene TRBJ1-4; a possible D gene is TRBD1 (5 bases). Trimming cost V 4 bases and J 8 bases, with 14 bases left between them. The CDR3 contains 14 residues. Germline-derived CDR1 and CDR2 are LGHNA and YSLEER. The CDR3 spells CASSPLGGGEKLFF. The CDR3 DNA reads as TGCGCCAGCAGCCCCCTCGGGGGTGGGGAAAAACTGTTTTTT.

The chain couples TRBV9 to TRBJ2-2; TRBD2 matches 8 bases. CDR1 and CDR2 from the germline V gene are SGDLS and YYNGEE. This CDR3 has 13 amino acids. V was clipped by 4 bases and J by 9 bases; unmatched bases: 5. The CDR3 sequence: CASSPGLARELFF. CDR3 nucleotide sequence: TGTGCCAGCAGCCCAGGACTAGCCCGGGAGCTGTTTTTT.

A word on this clonotype: Being one base from a much bigger clone, this may be a read error. This chain connects TRBV7-4 to TRBJ1-6; D might be TRBD1 (5 bases). V dropped 5 bases and J dropped 8 bases, with 7 bases sitting between them. The CDR3 runs to 12 residues. Germline values: CDR1 SGHVT, CDR2 SQSDAQ. CDR3 sequence reads: CASSRRDSPLHF. In DNA, the CDR3 is TGTGCCAGCAGCCGCAGGGATTCACCCCTCCACTTT. Together with reference TRBV7-4 and TRBJ1-6, the CDR3 gives the full variable domain: GAGVSQSPRYKVAKRGRDVALRCDSISGHVTLYWYRQTLGQGSEVLTYSQSDAQRDKSGRPSGRFSAERPERSVSTLKIQRTEQGDSAVYLCASSRRDSPLHFGNGTRLTVT.

This clonotype was seen at least ten times. The V gene is TRBV7-6, the J gene TRBJ2-5, with TRBD2 as a possible D gene (5 bases). The V end lost 6 bases, the J end lost 4 bases, and 6 bases lay between the germline ends. CDR3 size: 11 residues. The germline CDR1 and CDR2 sequences are SGHVS and FNYEAQ. The CDR3 loop reads CASRAGETQYF. Written as DNA, the CDR3 is TGTGCCAGCAGGGCGGGAGAGACCCAGTACTTC.

The chain recombines TRBV24-1 with TRBJ2-7; a weak D match, TRBD1 (5 bases). The germline V gene has CDR1 KGHDR and CDR2 SFDVKD. The CDR3 has 16 amino acids. V was shortened by 4 bases and J by 1 base, with 16 bases between the two germline ends. CDR3 DNA: TGTGCCACCAGTGACCTATCGACAGCCCTATCCTACGAGCAGTACGTC. As protein: CATSDLSTALSYEQYV.

This chain joins TRBV6-2 or TRBV6-3 and TRBJ2-1; 9 nucleotides align to TRBD2. The CDR3 has 17 amino acids. Germline CDR1 reads MNHEY; CDR2 reads SVGEGT. Trimming took 6 bases from V and 2 from J; bases not matched to a gene: 11. CDR3: CASRAEVTSGTYNEQFF. DNA of the CDR3: TGTGCCAGCAGGGCGGAGGTGACTAGCGGAACCTACAATGAGCAGTTCTTC.

This clonotype was observed a handful of times. The J gene is TRBJ1-1, the V gene TRBV7-8, with a possible D match to TRBD1 (5 bases). Germline assignment: CDR1 SGHVS and CDR2 FQNEAQ. Between the trimmed V and J ends, which lost 3 bases and 5 bases, there was a span of 10 bases. The CDR3 loop spans 13 amino acids. The CDR3 DNA follows: TGTGCCAGCAGCTTGGGGCCGCTAACTGAAGCTTTCTTT. Protein: CASSLGPLTEAFF.

The sample holds many counts of this clonotype. The V call is TRBV7-9, the J call TRBJ2-1; 10 positions agree with TRBD1. This CDR3 is 18 amino acids long. The junction had 14 bases not matched to a gene; V was cut back by 6 bases and J by 3 bases. The V gene's germline CDR1 is SEHNR and CDR2 FQNEAQ (reference sequence). The CDR3 sequence is CASRSSVPGQGNYNEQFF. CDR3 DNA: TGTGCCAGCAGAAGTTCGGTCCCGGGACAGGGGAACTACAATGAGCAGTTCTTC. Supplemented by reference TRBV7-9 and TRBJ2-1, the full variable domain reads DTGVSQNPRHKITKRGQNVTFRCDPISEHNRLYWYRQTLGQGPEFLTYFQNEAQLEKSRLLSDRFSAERPKGSFSTLEIQRTEQGDSAMYLCASRSSVPGQGNYNEQFFGPGTRLTVL.

This clonotype was counted a few times. The gene calls are TRBV29-1 and TRBJ1-2; D not resolved. V was trimmed by 1 base and J by 6 bases, leaving 24 bases between them. The CDR3 consists of 17 residues. In germline, CDR1 is SQVTM, CDR2 ANQGSEA. The CDR3 bases are TGCAGCGTTGAAGTACGGGGTTCGGAAGTGAGCCTAGATGGCTACACCTTC. It encodes CSVEVRGSEVSLDGYTF.

This clonotype was observed many times. The chain links TRBV7-9 to TRBJ1-2, with D tentatively TRBD1 (6 bases). The CDR3 consists of 14 residues. Germline CDR1 SEHNR, CDR2 FQNEAQ (reference sequence). V gave up 1 base and J gave up 6 bases, with 12 bases separating them. In DNA, the CDR3 is TGTGCCAGCAGCTTAGGGTGGACAGTCGATGGCTACACCTTC. Amino acid sequence: CASSLGWTVDGYTF.

This clonotype came up many times. The V and J genes are TRBV7-9 and TRBJ2-3; D is ambiguous. Trimming removed 2 bases at V and 0 bases at J, with 6 bases between. The CDR3 consists of 14 residues. Germline V lookup: CDR1 SEHNR, CDR2 FQNEAQ (reference sequence). Here the CDR3 reads CASSLSDSTDTQYF. In DNA, the CDR3 is TGTGCCAGCAGCTTATCGGATAGCACAGATACGCAGTATTTT.

This clonotype was detected only a few times. The V gene is TRBV27, the J gene TRBJ2-2, with a possible D match to TRBD2 (6 bases). Between the trimmed V and J ends, which lost 4 bases and 6 bases, there was a span of 9 bases. The CDR3 is 13 amino acids. The V gene's germline CDR1 is MNHEY and CDR2 SMNVEV (reference sequence). CDR3 region: CASSSGESGELFF. The CDR3 DNA sequence: TGTGCCAGCAGTTCGGGGGAATCCGGGGAGCTGTTTTTT.

This chain links TRBV12-3 or TRBV12-4 with TRBJ1-6, with unresolved D. The CDR3 has 15 amino acids. Trimming took 5 bases from V and 8 from J, leaving 16 bases between them. The CDR3 spells CASSHWDSADSPLHF. The DNA for the CDR3 is TGTGCCAGCAGTCACTGGGATTCTGCTGATTCACCCCTCCACTTT.

The chain is built from TRBV10-1 and TRBJ1-2, with a weak D call TRBD1 (5 bases). This CDR3 is 16 amino acids long. Germline V lookup: CDR1 WNHNN, CDR2 SYGVQD (reference sequence). Trimming left V 0 bases short and J 1 base short, with 12 bases between. The CDR3 DNA sequence: TGCGCCAGCAGTGAGTCGGTCGGCAGGGATAACTATGGCTACACCTTC. It yields the protein CASSESVGRDNYGYTF.

The genes are TRBV7-6 and TRBJ1-4; no reliable D call. The ends were cut back, 4 bases at V and 0 bases at J, with 12 bases in the middle. The CDR3 has 16 residues. Germline-derived CDR1 and CDR2 are SGHVS and FNYEAQ. In DNA form, the CDR3 reads TGTGCCAGCAGCTCCCAGGAGGATGCAACTAATGAAAAACTGTTTTTT. Protein product: CASSSQEDATNEKLFF.

This chain joins TRBV7-6 and TRBJ1-2; D may be TRBD1 (5 bases). V lost 3 bases, J lost 8 bases, and 16 bases lay in between. Germline CDR1 and CDR2: SGHVS and FNYEAQ. The CDR3 extends over 14 amino acids. The DNA of the CDR3 is TGTGCCAGCAGCTTGGGCACCGGGGCAAGCGGCTACACCTTC. It specifies CASSLGTGASGYTF.

This clonotype was observed a handful of times. This chain joins TRBV7-9 and TRBJ2-1, with a weak D call TRBD2 (5 bases). Germline assignment: CDR1 SEHNR and CDR2 FQNEAQ (reference sequence). The CDR3 extends over 16 amino acids. Deletions cut 1 base from V and 4 bases from J, with 14 bases between. CDR3 in DNA: TGTGCCAGCAGCTTAGTAGGACTCCCCGGTTACAATGAGCAGTTCTTC. It yields the protein CASSLVGLPGYNEQFF.

The chain employs TRBV19 and TRBJ1-4, with D possibly matching TRBD1 (6 bases). The V and J ends lost 7 bases and 4 bases respectively, with 16 bases between them. CDR3 size: 15 residues. Germline loops: CDR1 LNHDA, CDR2 SQIVND (reference sequence). The CDR3 loop reads CASIPVTGDNEKLFF. The CDR3 region has the DNA TGTGCCAGTATCCCTGTGACAGGAGATAATGAAAAACTGTTTTTT.

In its sample, this clonotype was seen a few times. The genes are TRBV19 and TRBJ1-6, with D possibly being TRBD1 (6 bases). Germline values: CDR1 LNHDA, CDR2 SQIVND (reference sequence). V lost 5 bases and J lost 4, with 15 bases in between. The CDR3 covers 16 residues. The CDR3 protein is CASSRWRTEYNSPLHF. CDR3 in DNA: TGTGCCAGTAGTCGCTGGAGGACAGAGTATAATTCACCCCTCCACTTT.

The V and J genes are TRBV27 and TRBJ2-5; D uncertain. V was cut by 5 bases and J by 3 bases, with 19 bases left in between. The CDR3 has 16 amino acids. Germline V gives CDR1 MNHEY, CDR2 SMNVEV (reference sequence). CDR3 nucleotides: TGTGCCAGCAGTCCATCTCTACCCGAATGGGAAGAGACCCAGTACTTC. This codes for CASSPSLPEWEETQYF.

This clonotype turned up a few times. The chain couples TRBV19 to TRBJ2-7; 11 bases are a match to TRBD1. The CDR3 loop spans 13 amino acids. In germline, CDR1 is LNHDA, CDR2 SQIVND (reference sequence). The V and J ends lost 7 bases and 5 bases, in that order; junction bases with no gene match: 4. DNA for the CDR3: TGTGCCAGTATGGGACAGGGGGTCAACGAGCAGTACTTC. Protein: CASMGQGVNEQYF. The whole variable domain, remainder taken from reference TRBV19 and TRBJ2-7, is DGGITQSPKYLFRKEGQNVTLSCEQNLNHDAMYWYRQDPGQGLRLIYYSQIVNDFQKGDIAEGYSVSREKKESFPLTVTSAQKNPTAFYLCASMGQGVNEQYFGPGTRLTVT.

The chain carries TRBV15 and TRBJ1-1; maybe TRBD1 (5 bases). CDR1 and CDR2 from the germline V gene are LNHNV and YYDKDF (reference sequence). With 5 bases removed from V and 5 bases from J, the gap between germline ends came to 9 bases. The CDR3 contains 12 residues. The DNA of the CDR3 is TGTGCCACCAGCCCCAGGGTGACTGAAGCTTTCTTT. Protein: CATSPRVTEAFF.